A single sample gave rise to the 8 T cell receptor beta chains below, sequenced in a study of blood T cell repertoires in COVID-19. Method: immunoSEQ multiplex PCR; TCRdb's copy keeps in-frame clones and lacks some. The sample comprises 90,000 to 120,000 clones, around nine tenths of which are singletons, and roughly 1.3% rests with the top ten. The specimen sequenced was peripheral blood. These receptors all stem from a woman aged 25 to 39 with acute or convalescent COVID-19.

This chain connects TRBV19 to TRBJ2-1; tentatively, D is TRBD2 (5 bases). The germline V gene encodes CDR1 LNHDA and CDR2 SQIVND (reference sequence). The CDR3 has 17 residues. Trimming pared 3 bases from V and 0 bases from J, leaving 15 bases between. Here the CDR3 reads CASSISSEGRSYNEQFF. The DNA of the CDR3 is TGTGCCAGTAGTATCTCGAGCGAGGGTCGCTCCTACAATGAGCAGTTCTTC.

The rearrangement links TRBV5-4 to TRBJ1-3; D gene unclear. Trimming removed 3 bases from V and 0 bases from J, with 13 bases in between. CDR1 and CDR2 from the germline V gene are SGHNT and YYREEE (reference sequence). The CDR3 length is 16 residues. The CDR3 reads CASSYALGASGNTIYF. As DNA, the CDR3 is TGTGCCAGCAGCTACGCGCTAGGTGCCTCTGGAAACACCATATATTTT.

Concerning this clone itself: One end of the junction varies from germline; a read error may be responsible. The chain combines TRBV7-7 with TRBJ2-1; 9 bases are shared with TRBD1. The germline gives CDR1 SSHAT, CDR2 FNYEAQ (reference sequence). The CDR3 extends over 18 amino acids. The CDR3, as DNA: TGTGCTAGCAGCAAAAACCGGGACAGGGTCACCGGTTACAATGAGCAGTTCTTC. Protein sequence: CASSKNRDRVTGYNEQFF.

This chain uses TRBV2 with TRBJ1-1, with a weak D call TRBD1 (5 bases). The CDR3 is 11 residues long. V shed 4 bases and J shed 5 bases, with 5 bases lying between them. The germline V gene encodes CDR1 SNHLY and CDR2 FYNNEI. The CDR3 sequence: CASSAGTEAFF. CDR3 DNA: TGTGCCAGCAGTGCAGGGACTGAAGCTTTCTTT.

This clone was recorded a few times. The chain combines TRBV11-3 with TRBJ1-4; D is unresolved. Germline CDR1 and CDR2: SGHNT and YENEEA. Trimming took off 5 bases at V and 4 bases at J, with 20 bases between the two ends. There are 17 residues in the CDR3. As DNA, the CDR3 is TGTGCCAGCAGCCTACCACAGCGGGTGGGGTTTAATGAAAAACTGTTTTTT. As protein: CASSLPQRVGFNEKLFF.

The gene calls are TRBV6-5 and TRBJ1-6; D not resolved. Germline values: CDR1 MNHEY, CDR2 SVGAGI. The CDR3 is made up of 16 amino acids. The ends were cut back, 3 bases at V and 0 bases at J, with 9 bases in the middle. CDR3 nucleotides: TGTGCCAGCAGTTATACGGAGATCTCCTATAATTCACCCCTCCACTTT. It specifies CASSYTEISYNSPLHF.

Note on this clone: The sample holds other DNA sequences that translate to the same CDR3. This chain connects TRBV5-1 to TRBJ2-7; 9 positions agree with TRBD1. The CDR3 covers 14 residues. The V and J ends lost 4 bases and 1 base, in that order; junction bases with no gene match: 3. Germline assignment: CDR1 SGHRS and CDR2 YFSETQ. The CDR3 DNA follows: TGCGCCAGCAGCCTAGGACAGGGGTCCTACGAGCAGTACTTC. It translates to CASSLGQGSYEQYF.

The genes are TRBV5-6 and TRBJ2-1, with a weak D call TRBD1 (5 bases). The germline V gene has CDR1 SGHDT and CDR2 YYEEEE. Trimming cost V 0 bases and J 10 bases, with 11 bases left between them. CDR3 size: 13 residues. The CDR3 coding sequence is TGTGCCAGCAGCTTGGAGCTGGGGCCGGAGCAGTTCTTC. Its protein product is CASSLELGPEQFF.